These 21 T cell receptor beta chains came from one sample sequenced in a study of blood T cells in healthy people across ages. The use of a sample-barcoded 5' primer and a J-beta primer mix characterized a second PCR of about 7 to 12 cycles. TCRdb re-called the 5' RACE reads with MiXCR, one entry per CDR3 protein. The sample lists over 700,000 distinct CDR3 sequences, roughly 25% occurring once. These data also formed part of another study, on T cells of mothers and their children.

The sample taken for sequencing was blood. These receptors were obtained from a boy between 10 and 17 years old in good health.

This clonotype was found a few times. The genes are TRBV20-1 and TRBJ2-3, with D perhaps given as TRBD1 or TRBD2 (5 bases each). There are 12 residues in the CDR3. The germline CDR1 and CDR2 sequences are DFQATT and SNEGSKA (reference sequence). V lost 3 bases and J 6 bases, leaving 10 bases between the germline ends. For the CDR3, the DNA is TGCAGTGCTAGTGAGGGGCTCGATACGCAGTATTTT. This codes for CSASEGLDTQYF.

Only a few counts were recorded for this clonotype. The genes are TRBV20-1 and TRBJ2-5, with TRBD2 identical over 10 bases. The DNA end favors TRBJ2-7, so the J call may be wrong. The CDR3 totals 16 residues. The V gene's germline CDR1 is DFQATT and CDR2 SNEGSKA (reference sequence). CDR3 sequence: CSARGTSSGSYYEQYF. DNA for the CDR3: TGCAGTGCTAGGGGGACCTCTAGCGGGAGCTACTACGAGCAGTACTTC.

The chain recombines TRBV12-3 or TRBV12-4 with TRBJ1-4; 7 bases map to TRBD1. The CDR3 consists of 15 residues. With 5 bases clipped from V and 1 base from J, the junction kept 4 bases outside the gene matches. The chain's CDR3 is CASSLRTGTNEKLFF. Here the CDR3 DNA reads TGTGCCAGCAGTCTCCGGACAGGAACTAATGAAAAACTGTTTTTT.

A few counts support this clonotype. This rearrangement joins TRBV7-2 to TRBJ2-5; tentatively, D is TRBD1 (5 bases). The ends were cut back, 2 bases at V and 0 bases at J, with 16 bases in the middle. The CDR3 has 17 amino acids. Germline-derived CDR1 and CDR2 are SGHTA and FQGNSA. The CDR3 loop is CASSLFSRVPYQETQYF. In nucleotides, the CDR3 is TGTGCCAGCAGCTTATTCTCCAGGGTGCCGTACCAAGAGACCCAGTACTTC.

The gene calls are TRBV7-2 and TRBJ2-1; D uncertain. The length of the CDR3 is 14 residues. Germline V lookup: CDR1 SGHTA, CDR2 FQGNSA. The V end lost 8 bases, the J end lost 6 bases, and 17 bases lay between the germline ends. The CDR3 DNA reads TGTGCCAGCGCTAGGTCGGGTCCTAGCAATGAGCAGTTCTTC. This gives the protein CASARSGPSNEQFF.

CDR3 loop: CASSLVSGRVMNEQFF. In DNA, the CDR3 is TGTGCCAGCAGCTTGGTGAGCGGGAGGGTTATGAATGAGCAGTTCTTC. The rearrangement joins TRBV11-2 to TRBJ2-1; 10 nucleotides align to TRBD2. Germline CDR1 and CDR2: SGHAT and FQNNGV. The CDR3 totals 16 residues. Trimming removed 3 bases from V and 7 bases from J; junction bases left unmatched: 9.

CDR3 in amino acids: CASKRGHEQYF. The CDR3 region has the DNA TGTGCCAGCAAGAGGGGGCACGAGCAGTACTTC. This chain joins TRBV6-5 and TRBJ2-7; 7 bases map to TRBD1. This CDR3 comprises 11 residues. Germline-derived CDR1 and CDR2 are MNHEY and SVGAGI. V shed 7 bases and J 5 bases; nucleotides not matched to a gene: 2.

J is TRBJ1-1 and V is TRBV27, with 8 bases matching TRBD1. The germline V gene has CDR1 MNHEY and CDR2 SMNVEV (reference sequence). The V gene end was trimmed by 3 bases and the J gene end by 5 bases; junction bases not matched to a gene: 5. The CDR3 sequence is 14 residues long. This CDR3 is CASSLLDRETEAFF. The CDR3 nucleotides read TGTGCCAGCAGTTTGTTGGACAGGGAGACTGAAGCTTTCTTT.

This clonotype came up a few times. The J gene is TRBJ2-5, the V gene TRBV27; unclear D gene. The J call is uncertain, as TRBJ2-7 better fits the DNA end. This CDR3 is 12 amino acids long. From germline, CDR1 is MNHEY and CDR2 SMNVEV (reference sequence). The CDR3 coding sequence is TGTGCCAGCAGTTTCCCCGGATCCGAGCAGTACTTC. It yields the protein CASSFPGSEQYF.

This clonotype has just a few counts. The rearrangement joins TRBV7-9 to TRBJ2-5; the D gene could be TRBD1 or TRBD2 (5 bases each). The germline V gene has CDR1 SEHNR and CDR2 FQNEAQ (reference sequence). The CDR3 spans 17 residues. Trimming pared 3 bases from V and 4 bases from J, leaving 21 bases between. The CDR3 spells CASSFYPSLGGTETQYF. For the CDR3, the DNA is TGTGCCAGCAGCTTTTACCCCTCGCTTGGGGGAACAGAGACCCAGTACTTC.

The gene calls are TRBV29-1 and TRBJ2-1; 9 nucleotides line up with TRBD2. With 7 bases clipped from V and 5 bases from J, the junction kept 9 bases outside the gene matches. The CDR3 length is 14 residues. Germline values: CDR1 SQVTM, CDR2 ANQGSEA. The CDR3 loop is CSAVAGASDNEQFF. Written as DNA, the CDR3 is TGCAGCGCCGTAGCGGGAGCAAGTGACAATGAGCAGTTCTTC.

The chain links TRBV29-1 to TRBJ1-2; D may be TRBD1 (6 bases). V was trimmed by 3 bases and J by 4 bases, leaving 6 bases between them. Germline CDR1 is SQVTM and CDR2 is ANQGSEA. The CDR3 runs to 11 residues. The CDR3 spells CSVETGYGYTF. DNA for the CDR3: TGCAGCGTTGAGACAGGCTATGGCTACACCTTC.

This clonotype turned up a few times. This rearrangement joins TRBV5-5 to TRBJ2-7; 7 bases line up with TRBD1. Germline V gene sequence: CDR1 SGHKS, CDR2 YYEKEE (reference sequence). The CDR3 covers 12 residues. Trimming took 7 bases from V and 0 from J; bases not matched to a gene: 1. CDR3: CASHRGSYEQYF. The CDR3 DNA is TGTGCCAGCCACAGGGGCTCCTACGAGCAGTACTTC.

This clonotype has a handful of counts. The CDR3 DNA is TGTGCCAGCAGTTTATCGGCACAGTACTATGGCTACACCTTC. Amino acid sequence: CASSLSAQYYGYTF. This chain connects TRBV27 to TRBJ1-2; D uncertain. The V and J ends lost 0 bases and 3 bases respectively, with 8 bases between them. The germline gives CDR1 MNHEY, CDR2 SMNVEV (reference sequence). CDR3 length: 14 residues.

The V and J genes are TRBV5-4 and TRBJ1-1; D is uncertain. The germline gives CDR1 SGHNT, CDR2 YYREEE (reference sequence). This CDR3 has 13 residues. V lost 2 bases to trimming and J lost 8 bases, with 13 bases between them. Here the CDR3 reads CASSFGSGREAFF. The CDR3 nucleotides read TGTGCCAGCAGCTTTGGGTCGGGCCGGGAAGCTTTCTTT.

The CDR3 loop reads CASSPWGGPTLGETQYF. In nucleotides, the CDR3 is TGCGCCAGCAGCCCGTGGGGTGGACCAACCTTAGGGGAGACCCAGTACTTC. The chain has TRBV5-1 and TRBJ2-5; no definite D call. The CDR3 is 17 residues long. Germline V gives CDR1 SGHRS, CDR2 YFSETQ. V lost 4 bases to trimming and J lost 5 bases, with 24 bases between them.

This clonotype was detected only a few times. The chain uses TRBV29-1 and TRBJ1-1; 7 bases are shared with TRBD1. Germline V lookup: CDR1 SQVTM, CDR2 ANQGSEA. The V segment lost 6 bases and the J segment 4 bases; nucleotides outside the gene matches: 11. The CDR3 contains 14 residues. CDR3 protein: CSVSGRGRPTEAFF. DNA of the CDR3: TGCAGCGTCAGTGGGAGGGGGCGCCCCACTGAAGCTTTCTTT. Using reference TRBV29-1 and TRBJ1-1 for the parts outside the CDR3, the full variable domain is SAVISQKPSRDICQRGTSLTIQCQVDSQVTMMFWYRQQPGQSLTLIATANQGSEATYESGFVIDKFPISRPNLTFSTLTVSNMSPEDSSIYLCSVSGRGRPTEAFFGQGTRLTVV.

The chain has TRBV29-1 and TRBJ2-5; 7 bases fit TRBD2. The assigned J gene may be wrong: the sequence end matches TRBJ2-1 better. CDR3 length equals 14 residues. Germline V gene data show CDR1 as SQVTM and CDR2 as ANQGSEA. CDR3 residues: CSVVGGSGKSEQFF. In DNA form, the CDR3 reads TGCAGCGTAGTTGGCGGGAGTGGTAAAAGTGAGCAGTTCTTC.

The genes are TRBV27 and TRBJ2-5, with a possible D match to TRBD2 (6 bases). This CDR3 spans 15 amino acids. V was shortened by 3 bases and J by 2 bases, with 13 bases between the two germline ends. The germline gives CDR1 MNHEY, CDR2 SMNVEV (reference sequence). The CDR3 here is CASSLEGRVQETQYF. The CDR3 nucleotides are TGTGCCAGCAGTTTGGAGGGGAGAGTTCAAGAGACCCAGTACTTC.

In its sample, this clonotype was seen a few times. The CDR3 DNA reads TGCGCCAGCAGCTTGGGCGGGAGGCCGGATAATGAGCAGTTCTTC. It is translated as CASSLGGRPDNEQFF. The V call is TRBV5-1, the J call TRBJ2-5; 8 nucleotides align to TRBD2. The DNA end lines up better with TRBJ2-1; the J call may be wrong. The germline V gene has CDR1 SGHRS and CDR2 YFSETQ. The CDR3 is made up of 15 amino acids.

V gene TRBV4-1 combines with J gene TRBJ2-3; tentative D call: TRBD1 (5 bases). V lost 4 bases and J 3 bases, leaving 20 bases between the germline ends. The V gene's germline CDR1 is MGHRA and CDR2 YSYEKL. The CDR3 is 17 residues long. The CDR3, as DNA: TGCGCCAGCAGCCCTCGAGCCCTGGGGCCCCGGACAGATACGCAGTATTTT. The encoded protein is CASSPRALGPRTDTQYF.